This TCR beta chain stems from a study of blood T cell repertoires in COVID-19. Looking at the study overall: Some COVID-19 samples were acute and others convalescent; all came from the United States, Italy and Spain. Sample material is recorded as cDNA or gDNA derived from T cells, B-cell-depleted T cells, or PBMCs.

This CDR3 has 16 amino acids. The authors' processing: By means of reference gene primer amplification, nucleated cell counts were estimated. Profiled with immunoSEQ multiplex PCR; TCRdb holds only in-frame clones, not every one. V and J calls and clone size follow that table, whereas D and trimming were derived from the DNA. The data show 35,000 to 50,000 clones, with roughly 80% seen just once and 20% to 30% held by the top ten. Specimen: peripheral blood. The sequence was collected from a woman aged 60 to 75 with acute or convalescent COVID-19. The chain combines TRBV21-1 with TRBJ2-7; the D segment call TRBD2 is taken from the table without a DNA check. TRBV21-1 is described as a pseudogene. Written as DNA, the CDR3 is TGTGCCAGCAGAACGCCCTTGGCGGGGGCCTCCCGGGAGCAGTACTTC. Translated: CASRTPLAGASREQYF.